This T cell receptor beta chain is from a study of blood T cell repertoires in COVID-19. Overall study: PBMCs, B-cell-depleted T cells, or T cells were the source of the cDNA or gDNA that made up the material.

In the original processing: Estimation of nucleated cell counts relied on the amplification of reference gene primers. Some clones are missing from TCRdb's copy, which holds only in-frame ones; the method was immunoSEQ multiplex PCR. The D gene and trimming were derived from the DNA, and the V and J assignments and clone size from that table. Here the sample spans about 70,000 clones, 75% to 85% being singletons. CDR3 length: 13 amino acids. CDR1 and CDR2 (germline): ENHRY, SYGVKD. Unmatched junction bases numbered 2, after V lost 7 bases and J lost 5 bases. The clonotype was recovered from a woman aged 65 to 85 with acute or convalescent COVID-19. This chain joins TRBV10-3 and TRBJ2-3; 11 bases agree with TRBD2. The specimen was peripheral blood. CDR3 residues: CAINLAGGDTQYF. In DNA form, the CDR3 reads TGTGCCATCAATCTAGCGGGAGGAGATACGCAGTATTTT.